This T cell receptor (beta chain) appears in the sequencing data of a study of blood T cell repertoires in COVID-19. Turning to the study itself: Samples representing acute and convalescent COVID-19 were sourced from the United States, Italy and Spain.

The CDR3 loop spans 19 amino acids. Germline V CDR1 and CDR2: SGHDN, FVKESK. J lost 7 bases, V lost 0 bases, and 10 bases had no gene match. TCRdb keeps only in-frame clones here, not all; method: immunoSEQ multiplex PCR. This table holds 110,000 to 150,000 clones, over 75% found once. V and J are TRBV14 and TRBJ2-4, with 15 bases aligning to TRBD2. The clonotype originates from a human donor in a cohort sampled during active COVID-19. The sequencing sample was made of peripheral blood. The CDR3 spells CASSQDGGLAGGIGNIQYF. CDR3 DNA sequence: TGTGCCAGCAGCCAAGATGGGGGACTAGCGGGAGGAATTGGGAACATTCAGTACTTC.